This TCR beta chain derives from a study of T cell responses to AZD1222 COVID-19 vaccine. Study conclusions and caveats: Only 5 or 6 people who got AZD1222 tested seropositive at baseline. Repertoires were obtained solely post-peak T cell response. Vaccine-associated CD4 TCRs ranged over spike, dominating at 160-218 and 743-854.

About this clone itself: Antigen unknown.

The protocol was immunoSEQ multiplex PCR, while the TCRdb copy is restricted to in-frame clones and leaves out a portion. The sample carries 85,000 to 90,000 clones, 88% recorded once. CDR3 size: 13 residues. The V and J ends lost 5 bases and 3 bases respectively, with 11 bases between them. From germline, CDR1 is MNHEY and CDR2 SVGEGT. Sequenced here: peripheral blood, sampled on day 0 of MenACWY control vaccination. The origin of this receptor is an adult in good health. The rearrangement uses TRBV6-2 or TRBV6-3 and TRBJ2-7; a weak D match, TRBD1 (6 bases). The CDR3 DNA is TGTGCCAGCAGTCACCGGACAGACTACGAGCAGTACTTC. This codes for CASSHRTDYEQYF.